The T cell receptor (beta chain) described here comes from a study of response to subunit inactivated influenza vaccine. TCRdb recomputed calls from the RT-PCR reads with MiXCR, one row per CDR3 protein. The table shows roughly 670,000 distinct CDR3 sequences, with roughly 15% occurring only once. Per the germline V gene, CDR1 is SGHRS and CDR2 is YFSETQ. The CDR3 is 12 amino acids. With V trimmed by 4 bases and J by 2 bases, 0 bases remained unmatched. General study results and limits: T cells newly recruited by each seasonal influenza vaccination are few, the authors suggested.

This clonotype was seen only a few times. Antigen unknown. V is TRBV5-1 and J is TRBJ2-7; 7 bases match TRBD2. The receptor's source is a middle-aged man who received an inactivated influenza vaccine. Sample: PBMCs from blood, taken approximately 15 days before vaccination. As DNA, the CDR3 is TGCGCCAGCAGCCGGGAGGCCTACGAGCAGTACTTC. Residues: CASSREAYEQYF.